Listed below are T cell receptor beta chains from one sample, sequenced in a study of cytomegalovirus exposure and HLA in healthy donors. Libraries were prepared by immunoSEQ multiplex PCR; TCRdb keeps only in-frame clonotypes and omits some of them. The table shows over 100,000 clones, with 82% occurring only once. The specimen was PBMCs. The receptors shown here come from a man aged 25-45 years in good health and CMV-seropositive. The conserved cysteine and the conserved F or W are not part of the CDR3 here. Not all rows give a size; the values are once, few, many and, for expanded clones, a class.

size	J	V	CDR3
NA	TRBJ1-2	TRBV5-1	ASSQGTPNYGYT
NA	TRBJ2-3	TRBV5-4	ASSLSGFGTDTQY
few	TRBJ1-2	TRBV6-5	ASSLGGASGYT
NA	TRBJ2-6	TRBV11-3	ASSFGTHNVLT
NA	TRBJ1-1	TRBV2	ASRQGQGGNTEAF
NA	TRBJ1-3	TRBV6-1	ASISSGDTIY
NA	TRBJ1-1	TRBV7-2	ASSLEGGAPPTEAF
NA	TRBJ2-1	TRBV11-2	ASSPTSGRGEQF
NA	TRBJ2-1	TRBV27	ASSFLGLNEQF
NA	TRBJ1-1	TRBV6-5	ASSYRQGNTEAF
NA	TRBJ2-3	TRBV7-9	ASSPVFNTDTQY